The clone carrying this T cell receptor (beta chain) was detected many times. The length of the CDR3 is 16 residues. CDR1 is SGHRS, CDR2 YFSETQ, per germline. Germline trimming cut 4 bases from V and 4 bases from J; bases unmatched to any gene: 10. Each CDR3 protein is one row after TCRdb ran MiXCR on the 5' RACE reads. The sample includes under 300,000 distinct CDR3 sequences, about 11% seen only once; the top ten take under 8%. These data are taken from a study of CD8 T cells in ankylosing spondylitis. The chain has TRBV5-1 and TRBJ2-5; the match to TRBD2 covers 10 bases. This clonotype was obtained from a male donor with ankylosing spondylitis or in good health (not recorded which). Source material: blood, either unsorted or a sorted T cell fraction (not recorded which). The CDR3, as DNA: TGCGCCAGCAGCGCAGCCGGGACTAGCGTCGGAGAGACCCAGTACTTC. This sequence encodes CASSAAGTSVGETQYF.